The sequence of this T cell receptor beta chain was determined in a study of shared clonotypes between healthy human individuals. The assay was immunoSEQ multiplex PCR, and TCRdb's table has in-frame clones only and misses some. The data show some 2,000,000 clones, roughly 96% seen once. Overall study findings and caveats: Rarefaction demonstrated incomplete sorted-subset sequencing despite large depth.

Notes on this clone: Its antigen is currently unknown.

This clonotype originated in a man aged 18 to 29 in good health. The sample was naive CD4+ T cells sorted from blood. Subset indicated: CD45RA+ positively selected.

Here the CDR3 reads CASSFQWGNLHEQYF. The CDR3 DNA reads TGTGCCAGCAGCTTCCAGTGGGGGAACCTGCACGAGCAGTACTTC. The chain couples TRBV7-2 to TRBJ2-7, with D perhaps matching TRBD1 or TRBD2 (5 bases each). The CDR3 length is 15 residues. Between the trimmed V and J ends, which lost 3 bases and 5 bases, there was a span of 17 bases. Germline V CDR1 and CDR2: SGHTA, FQGNSA.